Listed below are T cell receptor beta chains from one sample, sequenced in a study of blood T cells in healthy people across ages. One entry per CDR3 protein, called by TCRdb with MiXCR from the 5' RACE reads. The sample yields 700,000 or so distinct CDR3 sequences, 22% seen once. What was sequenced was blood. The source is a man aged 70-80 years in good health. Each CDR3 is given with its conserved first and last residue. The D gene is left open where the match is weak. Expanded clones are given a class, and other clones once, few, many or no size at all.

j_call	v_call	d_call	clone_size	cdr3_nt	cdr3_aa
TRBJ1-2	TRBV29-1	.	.	TGCAGCGTCACAACGGGCAGGGCGGCTAACTATGGCTACACCTTC	CSVTTGRAANYGYTF
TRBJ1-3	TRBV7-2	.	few	TGTGCCAGCAGCTTAGGATCCACGACCTCTGGAAACACCATATATTTT	CASSLGSTTSGNTIYF
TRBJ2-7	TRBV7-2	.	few	TGTGCCAGCAGCTTAGATCCCGGGTTCTACGAGCAGTACTTC	CASSLDPGFYEQYF
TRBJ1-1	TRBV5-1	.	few	TGCGCCAGCAGTCCGGCCCTACGGGGAACAACTGAAGCTTTCTTT	CASSPALRGTTEAFF
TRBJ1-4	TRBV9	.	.	TGTGCCAGCAGCCCCCAGGGACACCTTAATGAAAAACTGTTTTTT	CASSPQGHLNEKLFF
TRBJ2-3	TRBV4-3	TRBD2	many	TGCGCCAGCAGCCAAGATTTGTCTAGCGGTACGCAGTATTTT	CASSQDLSSGTQYF
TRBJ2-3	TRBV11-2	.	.	TGTGCCAGCAGTTCCAACTCCGTTACGGATACGCAGTATTTT	CASSSNSVTDTQYF
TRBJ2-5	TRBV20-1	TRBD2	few	TGCAGCGGGAGACTAGCTTTTTCGGGGGAGACCCAGTACTTC	CSGRLAFSGETQYF
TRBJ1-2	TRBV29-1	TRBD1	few	TGCAGCGTTGAAGTTCGTCCGGGACAGAATGGCTACACCTTC	CSVEVRPGQNGYTF
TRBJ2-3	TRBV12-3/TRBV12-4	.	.	TGTGCCAGCAAATTAGACGAGGGAGCAGATGTGGAGTATTTT	CASKLDEGADVEYF
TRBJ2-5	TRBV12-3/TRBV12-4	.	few	TGTGCCAGCAGTTCGACAGGGAGGGGAGAGACCCAGTACTTC	CASSSTGRGETQYF
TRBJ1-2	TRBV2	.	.	TGTGCCAGCAAAATTTCAGGGCCCTATGGCTACACCTTC	CASKISGPYGYTF